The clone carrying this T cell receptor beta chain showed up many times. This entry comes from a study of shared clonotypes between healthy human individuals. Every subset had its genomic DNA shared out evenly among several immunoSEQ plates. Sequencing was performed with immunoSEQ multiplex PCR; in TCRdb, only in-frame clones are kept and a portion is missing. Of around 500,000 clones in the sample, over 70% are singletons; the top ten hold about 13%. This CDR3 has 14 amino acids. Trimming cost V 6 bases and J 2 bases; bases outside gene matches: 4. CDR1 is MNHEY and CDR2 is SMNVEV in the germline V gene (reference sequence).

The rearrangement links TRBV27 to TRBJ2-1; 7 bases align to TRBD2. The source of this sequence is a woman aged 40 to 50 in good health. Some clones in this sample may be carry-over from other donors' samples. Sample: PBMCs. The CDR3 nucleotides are TGTGCCAGCAGCATGACTAGCCCCTACAATGAGCAGTTCTTC. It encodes CASSMTSPYNEQFF.